The 29 T cell receptor beta chains presented below share a single source sample, sequenced in a study of cytomegalovirus exposure and HLA in healthy donors. The PCR contained 60 Vbeta and 13 Jbeta primers. Repertoires were generated with immunoSEQ multiplex PCR, while TCRdb's copy carries only in-frame clones and drops some. The sample includes some 190,000 clones, about 85% of them seen just once. Material: PBMCs. These receptors were taken from a girl aged 5-17 years in good health and CMV-seropositive.

The rearrangement uses TRBV28 and TRBJ1-5, with D hard to call. The CDR3 loop spans 14 amino acids. V lost 8 bases, J lost 2 bases, and 13 bases lay in between. CDR1 and CDR2 (germline): MDHEN, SYDVKM. The CDR3 sequence is CASGGGGGNQPQHF. CDR3 sequence (DNA): TGTGCCAGCGGCGGTGGAGGAGGCAATCAGCCCCAGCATTTT.

This chain connects TRBV19 to TRBJ1-3; no clear D gene. V gave up 6 bases and J gave up 7 bases, with 13 bases separating them. Germline V lookup: CDR1 LNHDA, CDR2 SQIVND (reference sequence). The CDR3 runs to 13 residues. CDR3 bases: TGTGCCAGTAGGGAGGGCAATCGGAACACCATATATTTT. Translation: CASREGNRNTIYF.

This chain links TRBV7-9 with TRBJ2-1; 11 positions match TRBD2. Germline trimming cut 2 bases from V and 4 bases from J; bases unmatched to any gene: 10. The CDR3 length is 18 residues. Germline-derived CDR1 and CDR2 are SEHNR and FQNEAQ (reference sequence). CDR3 protein: CASSLRSGRARGYNEQFF. The CDR3 DNA is TGTGCCAGCAGCTTACGTAGCGGGAGGGCGAGAGGTTACAATGAGCAGTTCTTC.

The V and J genes are TRBV27 and TRBJ2-7, with D perhaps TRBD1 (6 bases). Germline V gene lookup returns CDR1 MNHEY and CDR2 SMNVEV (reference sequence). This CDR3 spans 14 amino acids. V lost 7 bases and J lost 0, with 13 bases in between. The CDR3 DNA reads TGTGCCAGCACCTTGAGGGGGAGCTCCTACGAGCAGTACTTC. Its protein is CASTLRGSSYEQYF.

The rearrangement links TRBV18 to TRBJ2-7; D gene unclear. The V and J ends lost 5 bases and 0 bases respectively, with 8 bases between them. Germline CDR1 is KGHSH and CDR2 is LQKENI. The CDR3 has 13 amino acids. This CDR3 is CASSLYSSYEQYF. The CDR3 region has the DNA TGTGCCAGCTCATTGTACAGCTCCTACGAGCAGTACTTC. The entire variable domain, with the rest obtained from reference TRBV18 and TRBJ2-7, is as follows: NAGVMQNPRHLVRRRGQEARLRCSPMKGHSHVYWYRQLPEEGLKFMVYLQKENIIDESGMPKERFSAEFPKEGPSILRIQQVVRGDSAAYFCASSLYSSYEQYFGPGTRLTVT.

The chain links TRBV19 to TRBJ2-7; 7 bases agree with TRBD1. This CDR3 contains 15 residues. V lost 3 bases, J lost 3 bases, and 8 bases stayed unmatched. Germline V gene lookup returns CDR1 LNHDA and CDR2 SQIVND (reference sequence). In nucleotides, the CDR3 is TGTGCCAGTAGTATGACGTTCCAGGGGGACTACGAGCAGTACTTC. Amino acid sequence: CASSMTFQGDYEQYF.

The table lists this clone with a few counts. As DNA, the CDR3 is TGCGCCAGCAGCTTGGATCTACAGGGGAAAAAACTGTTTTTT. Residues: CASSLDLQGKKLFF. The V call is TRBV5-1, the J call TRBJ1-4, with 7 bases identical to TRBD1. The CDR3 sequence is 14 residues long. Germline V lookup: CDR1 SGHRS, CDR2 YFSETQ. Trimming cost V 0 bases and J 9 bases; bases outside gene matches: 5.

This clone was picked up one time. The chain joins TRBV10-3 to TRBJ1-2, with 8 nucleotides matching TRBD1. Germline assignment: CDR1 ENHRY and CDR2 SYGVKD. CDR3 length: 15 amino acids. V shed 7 bases and J 0 bases; nucleotides not matched to a gene: 7. CDR3 residues: CAINPTGGANYGYTF. The CDR3 coding sequence is TGTGCCATCAACCCTACAGGGGGAGCTAACTATGGCTACACCTTC.

The chain joins TRBV12-1 to TRBJ2-7; the table's D call, TRBD1, was not checked against the DNA. TRBV12-1 is annotated as a pseudogene. This CDR3 is 16 amino acids long. This CDR3 reads CANKPGQGMFGHEQYF. The CDR3 DNA is TGTGCCAACAAGCCGGGACAGGGTATGTTCGGCCACGAGCAGTACTTC.

The rearrangement joins TRBV30 to TRBJ2-1, with 8 bases identical to TRBD1. Trimming took 4 bases from V and 9 from J; bases not matched to a gene: 14. The CDR3 runs 15 residues. CDR1 and CDR2 from the germline V gene are GTSNPN and SVGIG (reference sequence). The CDR3 loop reads CAWNPQGRGRSEQFF. In DNA form, the CDR3 reads TGTGCCTGGAACCCTCAGGGCAGGGGGCGTAGTGAGCAGTTCTTC. Drawing the rest from reference TRBV30 and TRBJ2-1, the complete variable domain is SQTIHQWPATLVQPVGSPLSLECTVEGTSNPNLYWYRQAAGRGLQLLFYSVGIGQISSEVPQNLSASRPQDRQFILSSKKLLLSDSGFYLCAWNPQGRGRSEQFFGPGTRLTVL.

This chain connects TRBV4-1 to TRBJ1-3; possible D gene TRBD1, 5 bases. Per germline, CDR1 MGHRA and CDR2 YSYEKL. V lost 3 bases to trimming and J lost 5 bases, with 11 bases between them. This CDR3 region has 14 residues. The CDR3 bases are TGCGCCAGCAGCCAGGGGGGTGGTAGAAACACCATATATTTT. Translating it yields CASSQGGGRNTIYF.

The chain uses TRBV4-3 and TRBJ2-1; the D gene is possibly TRBD1 (5 bases). The CDR3 is 16 residues long. V lost 4 bases and J lost 5, with 18 bases in between. The germline gives CDR1 LGHNA, CDR2 YSLEER. CDR3 in DNA: TGCGCCAGCAGCCTCGGCAGGTTTCCGACAGACAATGAGCAGTTCTTC. This translates into CASSLGRFPTDNEQFF.

J is TRBJ2-3 and V is TRBV4-2; 9 nucleotides line up with TRBD2. V lost 0 bases, J lost 2 bases, and 9 bases stayed unmatched. The CDR3 totals 18 residues. The germline CDR1 and CDR2 sequences are LGHNA and YNFKEQ. Written as DNA, the CDR3 is TGTGCCAGCAGCCAAGATCCCCCTAGCGGGATTTCCACAGATACGCAGTATTTT. Translation: CASSQDPPSGISTDTQYF.

The V gene is TRBV25-1, the J gene TRBJ2-1, with 10 bases that match TRBD2. The trim removed 1 base at V and 6 bases at J, leaving 6 bases unmatched. Germline V gene data show CDR1 as MGHDK and CDR2 as SYGVNS. There are 16 residues in the CDR3. CDR3 sequence reads: CASSESGLAKGNEQFF. The CDR3 DNA reads as TGTGCCAGCAGTGAATCGGGACTAGCGAAGGGCAATGAGCAGTTCTTC.

This clone was seen a few times. This chain links TRBV7-9 with TRBJ1-3; D unclear. Deletions cut 4 bases from V and 0 bases from J, with 19 bases between. The CDR3 runs 18 residues. Germline CDR1 SEHNR, CDR2 FQNEAQ (reference sequence). CDR3 amino acids: CASSSGGGPRSSGNTIYF. DNA for the CDR3: TGTGCCAGCAGCTCCGGTGGAGGACCTAGAAGCTCTGGAAACACCATATATTTT.

The chain links TRBV11-2 to TRBJ1-1, with TRBD1 identical over 9 bases. In germline, CDR1 is SGHAT, CDR2 FQNNGV. The CDR3 is 15 residues long. J gave up 4 bases and V 3 bases, and 6 bases lay outside the gene matches. The CDR3 coding sequence is TGTGCCAGCAGCTTCCGGACAGGGGCGATCACTGAAGCTTTCTTT. Amino acid sequence: CASSFRTGAITEAFF. Looking up the rest from reference TRBV11-2 and TRBJ1-1 gives the full variable domain: EAGVAQSPRYKIIEKRQSVAFWCNPISGHATLYWYQQILGQGPKLLIQFQNNGVVDDSQLPKDRFSAERLKGVDSTLKIQPAKLEDSAVYLCASSFRTGAITEAFFGQGTRLTVV.

This clone was counted a single time. The chain combines TRBV7-2 with TRBJ2-3, with D perhaps matching TRBD1 (5 bases). The CDR3 sequence is 12 residues long. V gave up 5 bases and J gave up 4 bases, with 7 bases separating them. CDR1 is SGHTA and CDR2 is FQGNSA in the germline V gene. The CDR3 nucleotides are TGTGCCAGCAGCGTCAGGGCAGATACGCAGTATTTT. This encodes CASSVRADTQYF.

This clone was seen just once. The CDR3 protein is CATSLELGSSNTEAFF. DNA of the CDR3: TGTGCCACCAGTCTGGAATTGGGTAGCAGTAACACTGAAGCTTTCTTT. The chain combines TRBV15 with TRBJ1-1, with D unclear. Germline lookup yields CDR1 LNHNV and CDR2 YYDKDF (reference sequence). This CDR3 comprises 16 residues. V shed 6 bases and J shed 2 bases, with 19 bases lying between them.

This clone has more than one count but fewer than ten. The rearrangement uses TRBV6-5 and TRBJ1-5; D unclear. CDR1 and CDR2 (germline): MNHEY, SVGAGI. The CDR3 length is 13 residues. Trimming cost V 0 bases and J 7 bases, with 7 bases left between them. CDR3 bases: TGTGCCAGCAGTTACTCGAGTAACCAGCCCCAGCATTTT. Translated: CASSYSSNQPQHF.

CDR3 amino acids: CASSPFSRGTQYF. The CDR3 region has the DNA TGTGCCAGCAGCCCGTTCTCGCGGGGGACGCAGTATTTT. V usage is TRBV7-9 and J usage is TRBJ2-3; 7 nucleotides line up with TRBD2. The CDR3 consists of 13 residues. Germline trimming cut 5 bases from V and 9 bases from J; bases unmatched to any gene: 8. Germline V gives CDR1 SEHNR, CDR2 FQNEAQ (reference sequence).

The V and J genes are TRBV25-1 and TRBJ2-2, with D possibly matching TRBD1 (5 bases). CDR3 size: 13 residues. CDR1 MGHDK and CDR2 SYGVNS come from the germline V gene. V was trimmed by 10 bases and J by 6 bases, leaving 15 bases between them. CDR3 coding DNA: TGTGCCACCCCCCTAGGCAGGGCCGGGGAGCTGTTTTTT. Its protein is CATPLGRAGELFF.

The rearrangement uses TRBV15 and TRBJ1-3, with 8 bases identical to TRBD1. The germline gives CDR1 LNHNV, CDR2 YYDKDF (reference sequence). Trimming at V came to 10 bases and at J to 4 bases, leaving 3 bases not matched to a gene. There are 12 residues in the CDR3. In DNA form, the CDR3 reads TGTGCCAGTGGACAGGGAGGAAACACCATATATTTT. Translation: CASGQGGNTIYF.

The chain uses TRBV5-6 and TRBJ1-1, with TRBD1 matching 8 bases. From germline, CDR1 is SGHDT and CDR2 YYEEEE. The CDR3 has 15 amino acids. The V and J ends lost 0 bases and 5 bases, in that order; junction bases with no gene match: 6. This CDR3 reads CASSLGQGARTEAFF. Written as DNA, the CDR3 is TGTGCCAGCAGCTTGGGCCAGGGGGCGAGGACTGAAGCTTTCTTT.

This sequence joins TRBV15 and TRBJ2-7; TRBD2 is a possible D gene (6 bases). With 2 bases removed from V and 4 bases from J, the gap between germline ends came to 18 bases. Germline V gene sequence: CDR1 LNHNV, CDR2 YYDKDF (reference sequence). The CDR3 is 16 amino acids. For the CDR3, the DNA is TGTGCCACCAGCAGATTTATAGCGGAGGAGGGGTACGAGCAGTACTTC. It translates to CATSRFIAEEGYEQYF.

Comments on this clone: At one boundary the junction diverges from the germline segment, which might be a read error. The genes are TRBV5-4 and TRBJ2-4, with 9 nucleotides matching TRBD2. The germline V gene has CDR1 SGHNT and CDR2 YYREEE (reference sequence). This CDR3 region has 15 residues. This CDR3 reads CASSLGLAVQNIQHF. The CDR3 bases are TGTGCCAGCAGCTTGGGACTAGCGGTCCAAAACATTCAGCACTTC. Looking up the rest from reference TRBV5-4 and TRBJ2-4 gives the full variable domain: ETGVTQSPTHLIKTRGQQVTLRCSSQSGHNTVSWYQQALGQGPQFIFQYYREEENGRGNFPPRFSGLQFPNYSSELNVNALELDDSALYLCASSLGLAVQNIQHFGAGTRLSVL.

V is TRBV6-5 and J is TRBJ2-1; possibly TRBD1 for D (6 bases). There are 13 residues in the CDR3. V lost 0 bases and J 9 bases, leaving 9 bases between the germline ends. CDR1 is MNHEY and CDR2 is SVGAGI in the germline V gene. The CDR3 DNA reads as TGTGCCAGCAGTTACTCAACAGGGACTGAGCAGTTCTTC. This sequence encodes CASSYSTGTEQFF.

V usage is TRBV6-5 and J usage is TRBJ2-7; 10 nucleotides match TRBD1. Trimming took 6 bases from V and 2 from J; bases not matched to a gene: 7. Germline lookup yields CDR1 MNHEY and CDR2 SVGAGI. This CDR3 contains 15 residues. CDR3 coding DNA: TGTGCCAGCAGCCAGACAGGGGGCCAAACCTACGAGCAGTACTTC. Protein: CASSQTGGQTYEQYF.

The chain combines TRBV7-8 with TRBJ2-7, with D maybe TRBD2 (6 bases). Germline CDR1 and CDR2: SGHVS and FQNEAQ. The CDR3 runs to 16 residues. Trimming cost V 3 bases and J 1 base, with 16 bases left between them. In DNA form, the CDR3 reads TGTGCCAGCAGCTTCTTTAAATTAGCGGTATCCTACGAGCAGTACTTC. This sequence encodes CASSFFKLAVSYEQYF.

The chain combines TRBV14 with TRBJ1-2; D is unresolved. The germline CDR1 and CDR2 sequences are SGHDN and FVKESK. The CDR3 covers 14 residues. V lost 0 bases to trimming and J lost 5 bases, with 10 bases between them. The CDR3 coding sequence is TGTGCCAGCAGCCAAGACTACAGCAGATATGGCTACACCTTC. It is translated as CASSQDYSRYGYTF. Based on the CDR3 plus reference TRBV14 and TRBJ1-2, the full variable domain is EAGVTQFPSHSVIEKGQTVTLRCDPISGHDNLYWYRRVMGKEIKFLLHFVKESKQDESGMPNNRFLAERTGGTYSTLKVQPAELEDSGVYFCASSQDYSRYGYTFGSGTRLTVV.